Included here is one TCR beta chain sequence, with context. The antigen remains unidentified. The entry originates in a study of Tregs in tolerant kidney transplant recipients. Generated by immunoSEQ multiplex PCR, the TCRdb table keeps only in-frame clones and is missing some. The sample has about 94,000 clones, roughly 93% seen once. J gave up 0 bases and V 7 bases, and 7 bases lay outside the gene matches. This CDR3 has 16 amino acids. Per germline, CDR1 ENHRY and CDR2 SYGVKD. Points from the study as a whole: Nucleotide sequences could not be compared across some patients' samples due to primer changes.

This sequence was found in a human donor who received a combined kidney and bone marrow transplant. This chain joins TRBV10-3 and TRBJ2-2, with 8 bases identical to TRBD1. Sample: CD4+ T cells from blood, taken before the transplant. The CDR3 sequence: CAINGGQGTNTGELFF. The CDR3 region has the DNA TGTGCCATCAATGGAGGACAGGGAACGAACACCGGGGAGCTGTTTTTT.